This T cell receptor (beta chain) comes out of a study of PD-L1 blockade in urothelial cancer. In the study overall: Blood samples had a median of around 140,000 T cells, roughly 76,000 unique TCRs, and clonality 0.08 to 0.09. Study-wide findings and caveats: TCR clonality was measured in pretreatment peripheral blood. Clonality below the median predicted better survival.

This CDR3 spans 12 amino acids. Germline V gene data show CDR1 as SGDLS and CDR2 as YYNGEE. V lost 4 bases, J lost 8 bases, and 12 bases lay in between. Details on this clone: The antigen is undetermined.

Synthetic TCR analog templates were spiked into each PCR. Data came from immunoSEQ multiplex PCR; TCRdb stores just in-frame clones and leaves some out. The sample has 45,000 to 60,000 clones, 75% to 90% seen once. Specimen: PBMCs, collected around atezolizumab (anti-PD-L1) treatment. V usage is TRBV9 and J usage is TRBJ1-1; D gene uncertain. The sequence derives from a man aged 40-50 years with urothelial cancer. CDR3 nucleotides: TGTGCCAGCAGCCCGTATCCCCCCGAAGCTTTCTTT. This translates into CASSPYPPEAFF.